The T cell receptor (beta chain) described here comes from a study of vaccination effects on CD4 cells after COVID-19. A remark on this clone: Its antigen is unidentified.

Before any sequencing was done, the ViraFEST assay used viral peptide pools to expand antigen-specific CD4+ T cells. Having been cultured for 9 to 11 days, the cells underwent CD4+ T cell isolation. Vaccinees lacked prior SARS-CoV-2 infection and tested negative for nucleocapsid antibodies. Cultures used 2 million to 2.5 million PBMC per well, about 10 IU/ml IL-2 and around 9.5 ug/ml peptides. Fresh IL-2-containing medium replaced half the medium on days 3 and 7. Generated by immunoSEQ multiplex PCR, the TCRdb table keeps only in-frame clones and is missing some. The sample has about 63,000 clones, roughly 75% seen once. CDR3 length equals 15 residues. J gave up 5 bases and V 3 bases, and 6 bases lay outside the gene matches. Germline CDR1 and CDR2: MNHNS and SASEGT. Whole-study findings and limits: Late post-vaccination samples showed marked contraction of infection- and vaccine-induced clones.

Sample: CD4+ T cells from PBMCs cultured with HCoV-OC43 spike peptides, taken before COVID-19 vaccination. Subset: HCoV-OC43 spike overlapping peptide pool stimulation. This TCR was sampled from a human donor who received a COVID-19 vaccine. The genes are TRBV6-1 and TRBJ1-2, with 10 bases matching TRBD1. The CDR3 is CASSDRDRGRYGYTF. CDR3 coding DNA: TGTGCCAGCAGTGACCGGGACAGGGGCCGTTATGGCTACACCTTC.